The 9 T cell receptor beta chains below come from one sample, sequenced in a study of cytomegalovirus exposure and HLA in healthy donors. Measured with immunoSEQ multiplex PCR; TCRdb has only the in-frame clones, and not every one. Counted here are approximately 150,000 clones, around nine tenths occurring once; the ten biggest clones make up roughly 1.4%. Sequencing was performed on PBMCs. The receptors come from a woman between 25 and 40 years old in good health and CMV-seronegative.

The sample holds one count of this clone. The chain is built from TRBV11-2 and TRBJ2-7; 7 positions match TRBD1. The CDR3 extends over 16 amino acids. J was trimmed by 4 bases and V by 5 bases; bases with no gene match: 14. The germline V gene encodes CDR1 SGHAT and CDR2 FQNNGV. CDR3 in DNA: TGTGCCAGCAGCCCGAGGGCCGCAGGGGGTTTTTACGAGCAGTACTTC. Translated: CASSPRAAGGFYEQYF.

This clone was seen once. The chain employs TRBV7-8 and TRBJ2-1; the match to TRBD2 covers 9 bases. Germline CDR1 reads SGHVS; CDR2 reads FQNEAQ. The V segment lost 5 bases and the J segment 4 bases; nucleotides outside the gene matches: 12. This CDR3 contains 17 residues. CDR3 region: CASSKLEQRGVYNEQFF. In nucleotides, the CDR3 is TGTGCCAGCAGCAAGCTTGAGCAGCGGGGGGTATACAATGAGCAGTTCTTC.

The rearrangement uses TRBV19 and TRBJ1-1; D is unresolved. CDR1 LNHDA and CDR2 SQIVND come from the germline V gene (reference sequence). V was clipped by 1 base and J by 3 bases, with 9 bases between them. CDR3 length: 14 residues. CDR3 amino acids: CASSIAWRDTEAFF. The DNA for the CDR3 is TGTGCCAGTAGTATAGCGTGGAGGGACACTGAAGCTTTCTTT.

This chain links TRBV9 with TRBJ2-7; 10 bases fit TRBD1. CDR3 size: 16 residues. The V segment lost 0 bases and the J segment 4 bases; nucleotides outside the gene matches: 7. Looked up from germline, CDR1 is SGDLS and CDR2 is YYNGEE. The CDR3 is CASSVGVGTGVYEQYF. CDR3 nucleotides: TGTGCCAGCAGCGTAGGTGTAGGGACAGGGGTATACGAGCAGTACTTC.

This clone was picked up a small number of times. The chain links TRBV27 to TRBJ2-3; maybe TRBD1 (6 bases). This CDR3 has 14 amino acids. Germline V gene sequence: CDR1 MNHEY, CDR2 SMNVEV (reference sequence). V was shortened by 6 bases and J by 2 bases, with 12 bases between the two germline ends. The CDR3 loop is CASRKQGPTDTQYF. In nucleotides, the CDR3 is TGTGCCAGCAGAAAACAGGGTCCCACAGATACGCAGTATTTT.

The DNA for the CDR3 is TGTGCCAGCAGTTACGGTCGGGTGAATTCACCCCTCCACTTT. Its protein is CASSYGRVNSPLHF. V and J are TRBV6-5 and TRBJ1-6; D remains unclear. Germline V CDR1 and CDR2: MNHEY, SVGAGI. Between the trimmed V and J ends, which lost 2 bases and 7 bases, there was a span of 9 bases. CDR3 length: 14 amino acids.

The chain links TRBV2 to TRBJ1-1; TRBD1 aligns across 10 bases. This CDR3 has 18 residues. Looked up from germline, CDR1 is SNHLY and CDR2 is FYNNEI. J was trimmed by 0 bases and V by 7 bases; bases with no gene match: 14. The CDR3 sequence: CASNPLRDRGWVNTEAFF. CDR3 DNA sequence: TGTGCCAGCAATCCACTGAGGGACAGGGGTTGGGTGAACACTGAAGCTTTCTTT.

The V gene is TRBV10-1, the J gene TRBJ2-2; 9 bases agree with TRBD1. Germline V lookup: CDR1 WNHNN, CDR2 SYGVQD (reference sequence). The CDR3 has 15 residues. The trim removed 0 bases at V and 6 bases at J, leaving 2 bases unmatched. The CDR3 nucleotides read TGCGCCAGCAGTGAGTCGCGGACAGGGGCCGGGGAGCTGTTTTTT. Its translation is CASSESRTGAGELFF.

This rearrangement joins TRBV5-1 to TRBJ2-7; the D is unclear. This CDR3 is built from 14 residues. CDR1 is SGHRS and CDR2 is YFSETQ in the germline V gene. Trimming removed 4 bases at V and 0 bases at J, with 11 bases between. DNA of the CDR3: TGCGCCAGCAGCCCTCGGTCTTCCTCCTACGAGCAGTACTTC. Residues: CASSPRSSSYEQYF.